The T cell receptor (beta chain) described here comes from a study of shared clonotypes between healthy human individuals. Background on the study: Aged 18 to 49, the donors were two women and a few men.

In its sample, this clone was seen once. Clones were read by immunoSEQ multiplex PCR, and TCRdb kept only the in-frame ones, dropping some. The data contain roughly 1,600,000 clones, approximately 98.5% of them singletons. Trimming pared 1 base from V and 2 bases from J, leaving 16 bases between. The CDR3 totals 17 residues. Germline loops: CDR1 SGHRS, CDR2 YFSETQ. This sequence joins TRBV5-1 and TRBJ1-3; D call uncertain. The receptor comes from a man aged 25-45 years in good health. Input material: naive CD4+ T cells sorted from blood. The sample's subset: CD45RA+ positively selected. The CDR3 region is CASSLRAGNNPGNTIYF. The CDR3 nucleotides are TGCGCCAGCAGCTTGCGAGCAGGAAATAACCCTGGAAACACCATATATTTT. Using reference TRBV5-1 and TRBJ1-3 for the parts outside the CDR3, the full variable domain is KAGVTQTPRYLIKTRGQQVTLSCSPISGHRSVSWYQQTPGQGLQFLFEYFSETQRNKGNFPGRFSGRQFSNSRSEMNVSTLELGDSALYLCASSLRAGNNPGNTIYFGEGSWLTVV.